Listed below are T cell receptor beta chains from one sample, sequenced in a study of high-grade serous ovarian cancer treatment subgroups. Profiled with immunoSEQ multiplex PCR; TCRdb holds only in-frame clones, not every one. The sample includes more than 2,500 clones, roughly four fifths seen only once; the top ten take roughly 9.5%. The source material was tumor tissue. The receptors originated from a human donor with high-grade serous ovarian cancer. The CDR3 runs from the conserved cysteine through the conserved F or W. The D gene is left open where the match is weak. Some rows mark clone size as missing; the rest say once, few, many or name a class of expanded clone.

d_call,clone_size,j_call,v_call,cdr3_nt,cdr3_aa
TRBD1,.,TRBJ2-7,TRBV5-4,TGTGCCAGCAGCCAGGGACAGGCGAGCTACGAGCAGTACTTC,CASSQGQASYEQYF
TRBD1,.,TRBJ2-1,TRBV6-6,TGTGCCAGCAGATCGGGACAGGGGCCCGATTTCGAGCAGTTCTTC,CASRSGQGPDFEQFF
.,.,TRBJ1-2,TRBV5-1,TGCGCCAGCAGCTCGGGGTCGAACAGGGTCAGTAACTATGGCTACACCTTC,CASSSGSNRVSNYGYTF
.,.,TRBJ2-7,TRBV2,TGTGCCAGCAGTGTAGGGGGACCAGACGAGCAGTACTTC,CASSVGGPDEQYF
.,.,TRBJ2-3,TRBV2,TGTGCCAGCAGTGCGGACGGTACTAGCACAGATACGCAGTATTTT,CASSADGTSTDTQYF
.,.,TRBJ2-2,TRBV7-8,TGTGCCAGCAGCTTTTTCGGGACGACCGGGGAGCTGTTTTTT,CASSFFGTTGELFF
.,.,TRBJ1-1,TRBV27,TGTGCCAGCGGCGCTCTAGGTGGAGAAGCTTTCTTT,CASGALGGEAFF
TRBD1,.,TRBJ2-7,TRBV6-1,TGTGCCAGCAGTGAAGATGGGACAGGGGGCTACGAGCAGTACTTC,CASSEDGTGGYEQYF
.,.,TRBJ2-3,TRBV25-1,TGTGCCAGCAGTGTAGGAGGGGGCCAAGCAGAGGCTCGTGAGCAGTATTTT,CASSVGGGQAEAREQYF
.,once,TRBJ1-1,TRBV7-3,TGCGCCAGCAGCCTAAGAGGTCACCCCAACCCGGACACTGAAGCTTTCTTT,CASSLRGHPNPDTEAFF
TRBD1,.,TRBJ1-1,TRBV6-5,TGTGCCAGCAGTAGGGGACAGCACACTGAAGCTTTCTTT,CASSRGQHTEAFF
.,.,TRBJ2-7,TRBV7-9,TGTGCCAGCAGCTCCGTGCACTACGAGCAGTACTTC,CASSSVHYEQYF
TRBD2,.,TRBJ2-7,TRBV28,TGTGCCAGCAGTTCCTATCGACTAGCGGGAGGGAGCTACGAGCAGTACTTC,CASSSYRLAGGSYEQYF
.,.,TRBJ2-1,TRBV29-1,TGCAGCACCAGGACGAACGATGAGCAGTTCTTC,CSTRTNDEQFF
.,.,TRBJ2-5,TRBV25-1,TGTGCCAGTCGCGATTACAGGGGAGGAGAGACCCAGTACTTC,CASRDYRGGETQYF
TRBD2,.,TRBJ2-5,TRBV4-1,TGCGCCAGCAGCCCCGGGACTAGCGGGAGGGCCGGCGAGACCCAGTACTTC,CASSPGTSGRAGETQYF
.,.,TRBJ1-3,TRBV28,TGTGCCAGCAGTTTACCGACCGGCAGCTCTGGAAACACCATATATTTT,CASSLPTGSSGNTIYF
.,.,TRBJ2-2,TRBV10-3,TGTGCCATCGGCTCGGGAGCCTCGAACACCGGGGAGCTGTTTTTT,CAIGSGASNTGELFF
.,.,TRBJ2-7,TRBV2,TGTGCCAGCAGTGAAGTCCTAGCCACCTACGAGCAGTACTTC,CASSEVLATYEQYF
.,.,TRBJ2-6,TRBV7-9,TGTGCCAGCAGCGTGACTGAGTCTGGGGCCAACGTCCTGACTTTC,CASSVTESGANVLTF
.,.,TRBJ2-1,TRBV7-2,TGTGCCAGCAGCTTAAGAGGTAGCCCGGGGGAGCAGTTCTTC,CASSLRGSPGEQFF
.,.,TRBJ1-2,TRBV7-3,TGTGCCAGCAGTCCGGGGCCCAACTATGGCTACACCTTC,CASSPGPNYGYTF
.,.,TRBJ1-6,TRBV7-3,TGTGCCAGCAGCTCAATGGGACGGGATAATTCACCCCTCCACTTT,CASSSMGRDNSPLHF
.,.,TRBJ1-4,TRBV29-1,TGCAGCGTTGAAGATCCCAGCGGGGAAAAACTGTTTTTT,CSVEDPSGEKLFF
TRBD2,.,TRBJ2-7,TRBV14,TGTGCCAGCAGCCCGACTAGCATCGCGAACGAGCAGTACTTC,CASSPTSIANEQYF
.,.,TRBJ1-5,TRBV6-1,TGTGCCAGCAGTCAGCTTCCAAGCCCCAATCAGCCCCAGCATTTT,CASSQLPSPNQPQHF
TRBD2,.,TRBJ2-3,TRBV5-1,TGCGCCTCAAAGGGGACTAGCGGGTCAACTAGCACAGATACGCAGTATTTT,CASKGTSGSTSTDTQYF
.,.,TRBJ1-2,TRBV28,TGTGCCAGCCGGTCGGGGGGCGAAGTTGGCGGCTACACCTTC,CASRSGGEVGGYTF
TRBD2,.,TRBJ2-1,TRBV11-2,TGTGCCAGCAGCTTAGGACTAGCGGGAATCAATGAGCAGTTCTTC,CASSLGLAGINEQFF